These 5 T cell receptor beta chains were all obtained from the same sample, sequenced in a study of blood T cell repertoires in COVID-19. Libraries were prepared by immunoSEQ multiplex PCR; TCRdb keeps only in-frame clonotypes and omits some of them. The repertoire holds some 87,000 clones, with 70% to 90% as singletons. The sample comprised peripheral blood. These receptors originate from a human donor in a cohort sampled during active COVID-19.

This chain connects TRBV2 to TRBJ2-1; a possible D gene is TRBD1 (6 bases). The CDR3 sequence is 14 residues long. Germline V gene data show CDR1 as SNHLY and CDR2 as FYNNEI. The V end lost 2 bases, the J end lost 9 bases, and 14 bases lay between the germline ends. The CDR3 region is CASSENPGVGEQFF. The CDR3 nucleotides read TGTGCCAGCAGTGAAAACCCAGGGGTCGGTGAGCAGTTCTTC.

Written as DNA, the CDR3 is TGTGCCAGCAGCCAGCCTAGCGAAGAGACCCAGTACTTC. It translates to CASSQPSEETQYF. The rearrangement links TRBV4-2 to TRBJ2-5, with D perhaps TRBD2 (6 bases). Looked up from germline, CDR1 is LGHNA and CDR2 is YNFKEQ. With 3 bases removed from V and 3 bases from J, the gap between germline ends came to 8 bases. This CDR3 comprises 13 residues.

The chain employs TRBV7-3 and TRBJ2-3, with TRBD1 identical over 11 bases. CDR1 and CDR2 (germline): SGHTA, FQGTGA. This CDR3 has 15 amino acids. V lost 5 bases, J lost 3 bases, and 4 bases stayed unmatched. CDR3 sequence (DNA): TGTGCCAGCAGCCCCCGGGACAGGGGGACAGATACGCAGTATTTT. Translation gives CASSPRDRGTDTQYF.

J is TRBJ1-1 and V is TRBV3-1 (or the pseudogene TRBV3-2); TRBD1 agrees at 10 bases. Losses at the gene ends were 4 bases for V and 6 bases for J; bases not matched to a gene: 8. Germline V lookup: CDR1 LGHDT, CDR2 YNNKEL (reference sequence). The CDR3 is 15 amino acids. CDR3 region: CASSLVTGGSSEAFF. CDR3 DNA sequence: TGTGCCAGCAGCCTAGTGACAGGGGGCTCTTCTGAAGCTTTCTTT.

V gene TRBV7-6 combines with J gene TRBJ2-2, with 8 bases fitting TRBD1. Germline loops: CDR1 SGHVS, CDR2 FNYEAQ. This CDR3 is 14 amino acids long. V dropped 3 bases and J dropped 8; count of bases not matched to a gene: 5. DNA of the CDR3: TGTGCCAGCAGCTTGGACAGGGTTTCGGGGGAGCTGTTTTTT. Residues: CASSLDRVSGELFF.